This T cell receptor beta chain was recovered during a study of T cells in Graves' hyperthyroidism and ophthalmopathy (dated by TCRdb to between 2018 and 2020). With regard to the full study: A discovery cohort of roughly 100 patients, 43 with Graves' ophthalmopathy and approximately 55 with stable Graves' hyperthyroidism, was used to find distinguishing TCR V-J signatures. Following sampling, methimazole starting at 30 mg daily was given to hyperthyroidism patients, and high-dose intravenous methylprednisolone was given to ophthalmopathy patients. According to the paper, TCR Vbeta CDR3 sequencing was carried out on roughly 130 peripheral blood samples, which came from more than 40 ophthalmopathy, 70 to 80 hyperthyroidism and approximately 17 progressor patients. Whether ophthalmopathy could be predicted prospectively was tested in an independent validation cohort made up of 18 to 20 hyperthyroidism patients plus 17 patients who later progressed to ophthalmopathy. The 100 discovery patients were randomly split 7:3 into training and test sets. The study also compared thyroid tissue and blood T-cell repertoires from more than 5 Graves' hyperthyroidism patients. Here is what the overall study found, with its caveats: No statistical method was used to set the sample size in advance, and investigators knew the group allocation. During validation, the model predicted progression to ophthalmopathy a median of about 6.3 months ahead of onset, with approximately 71% sensitivity and 72% to 80% specificity. Most expanded thyroid clonotypes (frequency above 0.001) were also detected in blood, a finding suggesting that blood repertoires may reflect thyroid immune responses. Ophthalmopathy was separated from stable hyperthyroidism by a 13 V-J signature model, with around 88% sensitivity and roughly 81% specificity obtained in cross-validation and 80%/75% obtained in testing.

Any patient with an uncontrolled infection, another autoimmune disease, pregnancy or lactation was excluded. Clinical symptoms, serum thyroxine and TRAb, thyroid ultrasound, and orbital computed tomography formed the basis for the diagnoses. Trizol reagent was used to extract total RNA, and RNA quality was then checked on an Agilent 2100 Bioanalyzer. TCR beta CDR3 regions were amplified from RNA transcripts. For the first round of RT-PCR on the TCR CDR3, the HTBI primer set was used together with the Qiagen OneStep RT-PCR kit. A second multiplex PCR round built the libraries, followed by size selection and purification. Paired-end sequencing of the libraries was performed with 100 bp reads on an Illumina HiSeq2000. The study's processing was this. SOAPnuke was used to process the raw data, throwing out any read that contained adapters or uncalled bases, had a mean Phred below 15, or lacked an exact constant-primer or identifier match. COPE v1.2.5 was used to merge high-quality paired reads, and clonotypes were defined as unique nucleotide sequences. MiTCR v1.1 was used to align clonotypes to the IMGT TRBV, TRBD and TRBJ reference segments. The analysis was restricted to V-J combinations with a frequency above 0.0001, which together covered around 99% of the repertoires. A TCS score was defined as the ratio between F50 (clonal expansion) and ExV (chaos), using BLOSUM62-based TCRdist between CDR3 peptides within each V-J. Welch's t-statistics and random forest reduced around 510 V-J features to fewer than 15, which were used in a naive Bayes classifier (R e1071). The similarity between thyroid and blood repertoires was quantified using the Morisita-Horn index. Using fastp at Q25 and MiXCR, TCRdb reprocessed the public reads and kept productive beta chains. CDR3 protein duplicates are merged, each entry listing the most common genes and DNA. It is TCRdb's table, rather than the study itself, that gives the V and J calls and clone size. Present in this sample are about 500,000 distinct CDR3 sequences, 35% to 50% of which were seen just once. The top ten clonotypes cover roughly 45% of the sample.

The CDR3 numbers 16 residues from cysteine through phenylalanine. The CDR3 DNA has 48 bases and is translated from base 1. Trimming removed 8 bases from V and 0 bases from J; the gene matches leave 5 bases unexplained. Regarding this clonotype: No cognate antigen has been identified for it. It has no much larger one-base neighbor in the sample; base qualities were not kept.

The rearrangement combines TRBV12-3 or TRBV12-4 with TRBJ2-3, with 13 bases matching TRBD2. This clonotype was sampled from an adult woman with Graves' disease, either hyperthyroidism or ophthalmopathy (not recorded which). The specimen was peripheral blood or thyroid tissue (not recorded which). The CDR3 loop reads CASGLAGVRSTDTQYF. At the DNA level, the sequence is TGTGCCAGCGGACTAGCGGGGGTTCGCAGCACAGATACGCAGTATTTT.